This is a list of T cell receptor beta chains from one sample in a study of blood T cell repertoires in COVID-19. Sequenced by immunoSEQ multiplex PCR; TCRdb stores in-frame clones only, minus some. In the table there are under 200,000 clones, 85% to 90% of which are singletons. Sequences were obtained from peripheral blood. These receptors all come from a man aged 45 to 65 with active or convalescent COVID-19. The CDR3 runs from the conserved cysteine through the conserved F or W. The order of the fields is V gene, clone size, J gene, D gene, CDR3 protein, CDR3 DNA. The D gene is left open where the match is weak. Rows may omit the clone size; those that give it use once, few, many or a size class.

TRBV19,NA,TRBJ1-5,NA,CASSIGGVQPQHF,TGTGCCAGTAGTATAGGAGGAGTGCAGCCCCAGCATTTT
TRBV24-1,NA,TRBJ1-2,TRBD1,CATSEGTGYGYTF,TGTGCCACCAGTGAAGGGACAGGTTATGGCTACACCTTC
TRBV5-6,NA,TRBJ2-3,TRBD2,CASSPTLAGGISTDTQYF,TGTGCCAGCAGCCCGACACTAGCGGGAGGAATAAGCACAGATACGCAGTATTTT
TRBV7-3,NA,TRBJ2-7,NA,CASSQGGGDMTF,TGTGCCAGCAGCCAAGGGGGCGGGGACATGACCTTC
TRBV4-3,NA,TRBJ1-6,NA,CASSQSGGINSPLHF,TGCGCCAGCAGCCAAAGTGGGGGCATCAATTCACCCCTCCACTTT
TRBV3-1/TRBV3-2,few,TRBJ1-5,NA,CASSQGGGGQPQHF,TGTGCCAGCAGCCAAGGGGGGGGAGGTCAGCCCCAGCATTTT
TRBV24-1,medium-sized,TRBJ1-5,TRBD1,CATSDPRQGGNNQPQHF,TGTGCCACCAGTGATCCGAGACAGGGGGGAAACAATCAGCCCCAGCATTTT
TRBV5-1,once,TRBJ2-7,TRBD1,CASSGRDRVDYEQYF,TGCGCCAGCAGCGGCCGGGACAGGGTTGACTACGAGCAGTACTTC
TRBV7-3,NA,TRBJ2-6,NA,CASSLTRSGANVLTF,TGTGCCAGCAGCTTAACTCGCTCTGGGGCCAACGTCCTGACTTTC
TRBV2,NA,TRBJ1-1,NA,CASSDLIGGTEAFF,TGTGCCAGCAGTGATCTTATAGGGGGTACTGAAGCTTTCTTT